The entry that follows covers one T cell receptor (beta chain) sequence. Its specificity is not known. These data are taken from a study of T cell responses to AZD1222 COVID-19 vaccine. The study, taken as a whole, reports: The breadth and depth of Spike-specific TCRs increased once two AZD1222 doses had been given. Donors in the cohort were predominantly white British and more often female, and clonal diversity was possibly underestimated. Nearly half of spike-specific TCRs reportedly go after variant regions that carry no mutations.

The method was immunoSEQ multiplex PCR; TCRdb's version includes in-frame clones alone and lacks a portion of them. The sample shows about 140,000 clones, 92% of them seen only once. Per germline, CDR1 LGHDT and CDR2 YNNKEL (reference sequence). Trimming cost V 0 bases and J 6 bases, with 15 bases left between them. The CDR3 extends over 16 amino acids. This sequence joins TRBV3-1 (or the pseudogene TRBV3-2) and TRBJ2-1; no clear D gene. The clonotype was recovered from an adult in good health. This material consisted of peripheral blood, taken on day 0 of AZD1222 vaccination. CDR3 residues: CASSQDQGPTGNEQFF. In DNA form, the CDR3 reads TGTGCCAGCAGCCAAGATCAAGGTCCGACGGGCAATGAGCAGTTCTTC.